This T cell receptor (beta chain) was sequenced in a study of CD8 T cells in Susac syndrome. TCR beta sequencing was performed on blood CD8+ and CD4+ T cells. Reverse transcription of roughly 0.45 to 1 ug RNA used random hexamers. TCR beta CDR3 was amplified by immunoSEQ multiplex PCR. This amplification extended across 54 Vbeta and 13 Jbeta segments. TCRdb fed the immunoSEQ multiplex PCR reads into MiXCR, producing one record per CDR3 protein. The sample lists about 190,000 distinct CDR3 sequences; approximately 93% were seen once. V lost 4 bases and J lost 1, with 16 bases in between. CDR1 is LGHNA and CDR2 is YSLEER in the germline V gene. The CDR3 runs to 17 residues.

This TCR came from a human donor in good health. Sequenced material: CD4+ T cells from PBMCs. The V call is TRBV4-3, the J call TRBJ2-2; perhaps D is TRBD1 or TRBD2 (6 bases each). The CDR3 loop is CASSREMGGGNTGELFF. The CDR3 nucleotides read TGCGCCAGCAGCCGTGAAATGGGGGGCGGGAACACCGGGGAGCTGTTTTTT.